Shown below are 8 T cell receptor beta chains from a single sample sequenced in a study of cytomegalovirus exposure and HLA in healthy donors. PCR was performed using 60 Vbeta and 13 Jbeta primers. Repertoires were generated with immunoSEQ multiplex PCR, while TCRdb's copy carries only in-frame clones and drops some. The sample includes some 140,000 clones, 80% of them seen just once. Sample: PBMCs. The receptors shown here come from a man in his thirties or forties in good health and CMV-seropositive.

The chain joins TRBV12-5 to TRBJ2-7, with D maybe TRBD1 (6 bases). V lost 5 bases and J 0 bases, leaving 11 bases between the germline ends. The CDR3 totals 14 residues. Germline V gene data show CDR1 as LGHNT and CDR2 as FRNRAP. The CDR3 nucleotides read TGTGCTAGTGGTCCTACAGGGAGCTCCTACGAGCAGTACTTC. Its translation is CASGPTGSSYEQYF.

The chain couples TRBV7-2 to TRBJ2-3; 7 bases align to TRBD2. CDR3 size: 16 residues. The germline CDR1 and CDR2 sequences are SGHTA and FQGNSA. The ends lost 5 bases at V and 0 bases at J; junction bases unmatched: 8. CDR3 protein: CASSARLAASTDTQYF. In DNA, the CDR3 is TGTGCCAGCAGCGCTCGGCTAGCGGCTAGCACAGATACGCAGTATTTT.

The chain links TRBV19 to TRBJ2-7; 8 bases agree with TRBD1. The CDR3 has 14 amino acids. The V gene's germline CDR1 is LNHDA and CDR2 SQIVND (reference sequence). V shed 4 bases and J 0 bases; nucleotides not matched to a gene: 2. The CDR3 spells CASSKDRDSYEQYF. The CDR3 bases are TGTGCCAGTAGTAAGGACAGGGACTCCTACGAGCAGTACTTC.

The V gene is TRBV10-3, the J gene TRBJ2-4, with 9 bases lining up with TRBD2. The germline CDR1 and CDR2 sequences are ENHRY and SYGVKD. With V trimmed by 3 bases and J by 9 bases, 9 bases remained unmatched. The CDR3 is 15 residues long. CDR3 amino acids: CAISDAGGPGGIQYF. The CDR3 nucleotides are TGTGCCATCAGTGACGCGGGAGGGCCTGGTGGCATTCAGTACTTC.

The V gene is TRBV13, the J gene TRBJ2-1, with 10 bases aligning to TRBD2. Germline values: CDR1 PRHDT, CDR2 FYEKMQ (reference sequence). V gave up 5 bases and J gave up 5 bases; unmatched junction bases: 6. This CDR3 spans 15 amino acids. The CDR3 spells CASSPGLAVNNEQFF. As DNA, the CDR3 is TGTGCCAGCAGCCCCGGACTAGCGGTCAACAATGAGCAGTTCTTC.

This clone was counted a few times. One end of the junction fails to match germline, which may point to a read error. This chain links TRBV6-5 with TRBJ1-5; TRBD1 matches at 8 bases. This CDR3 has 15 residues. Germline V gene data show CDR1 as MNHEY and CDR2 as SVGAGI. CDR3 sequence: CASSDSGTGWQPQHF. Written as DNA, the CDR3 is TGTGCCAGCAGTGACTCCGGGACAGGTTGGCAGCCCCAGCATTTT.

The rearrangement uses TRBV7-9 and TRBJ1-5, with 8 bases fitting TRBD1. The J segment lost 5 bases and the V segment lost 6 bases, leaving 9 bases of the junction unmatched. CDR3 length: 15 residues. Germline-derived CDR1 and CDR2 are SEHNR and FQNEAQ (reference sequence). CDR3 sequence (DNA): TGTGCCAGCAGTCGGGAGGCAGGGGGCGATCAGCCCCAGCATTTT. Its protein product is CASSREAGGDQPQHF. The full variable domain, rest sourced from reference TRBV7-9 and TRBJ1-5, is DTGVSQNPRHKITKRGQNVTFRCDPISEHNRLYWYRQTLGQGPEFLTYFQNEAQLEKSRLLSDRFSAERPKGSFSTLEIQRTEQGDSAMYLCASSREAGGDQPQHFGDGTRLSIL.

This sequence joins TRBV7-9 and TRBJ2-1, with TRBD2 matching over 11 bases. The trim removed 4 bases at V and 1 base at J, leaving 6 bases unmatched. Per germline, CDR1 SEHNR and CDR2 FQNEAQ (reference sequence). CDR3 size: 17 residues. DNA of the CDR3: TGTGCCAGCAGCTCTCCACTAGCGGGGGCTTCCTACAATGAGCAGTTCTTC. Amino acids: CASSSPLAGASYNEQFF. The full variable domain, with the rest looked up from reference TRBV7-9 and TRBJ2-1, is DTGVSQNPRHKITKRGQNVTFRCDPISEHNRLYWYRQTLGQGPEFLTYFQNEAQLEKSRLLSDRFSAERPKGSFSTLEIQRTEQGDSAMYLCASSSPLAGASYNEQFFGPGTRLTVL.